The 17 T cell receptor beta chains given below trace back to one sample, sequenced in a study of blood T cell repertoires in COVID-19. TCRdb keeps only in-frame clones here, not all; method: immunoSEQ multiplex PCR. The table records around 160,000 clones, about 88% of them present only once. The sample comprised peripheral blood. These receptors came from a man in his late teens or twenties with acute or convalescent COVID-19.

The chain has TRBV6-5 and TRBJ2-6; D unclear. This CDR3 has 16 amino acids. V was shortened by 0 bases and J by 0 bases, with 6 bases between the two germline ends. CDR1 is MNHEY and CDR2 is SVGAGI in the germline V gene. This CDR3 reads CASSYSPVSGANVLTF. The CDR3 DNA reads as TGTGCCAGCAGTTACTCCCCAGTCTCTGGGGCCAACGTCCTGACTTTC.

This sequence joins TRBV15 and TRBJ2-3; D gene uncertain. Deletions cut 0 bases from V and 6 bases from J, with 10 bases between. Germline CDR1 reads LNHNV; CDR2 reads YYDKDF (reference sequence). The CDR3 totals 14 residues. The DNA of the CDR3 is TGTGCCACCAGCAGAGACCCTATCGTGGATACGCAGTATTTT. Translating it yields CATSRDPIVDTQYF.

This clone showed up just a few times. The genes are TRBV2 and TRBJ1-2, with D unresolved. The CDR3 has 12 residues. CDR1 is SNHLY, CDR2 FYNNEI, per germline. V was trimmed by 7 bases and J by 5 bases, leaving 11 bases between them. This chain's CDR3 is CASMSGLYGYTF. CDR3 DNA sequence: TGTGCCAGCATGAGTGGGCTTTATGGCTACACCTTC.

J is TRBJ1-2 and V is TRBV19; 7 bases are a match to TRBD1. Per germline, CDR1 LNHDA and CDR2 SQIVND (reference sequence). After removal of 6 bases from V and 4 bases from J, the junction contained 8 bases not matched to a gene. This CDR3 comprises 14 residues. The DNA for the CDR3 is TGTGCCAGTAGAAACCGGGACAGCCTCTATGGCTACACCTTC. It encodes CASRNRDSLYGYTF.

This chain uses TRBV3-1 (or the pseudogene TRBV3-2) with TRBJ2-2; D might be TRBD1 (6 bases). The CDR3 length is 16 residues. The germline V gene encodes CDR1 LGHDT and CDR2 YNNKEL (reference sequence). The V end was cut by 3 bases, the J end by 1 base, with 12 bases between. Here the CDR3 reads CASSHPTGLNTGELFF. In nucleotides, the CDR3 is TGTGCCAGCAGCCATCCGACAGGCCTGAACACCGGGGAGCTGTTTTTT.

The V gene is TRBV11-2, the J gene TRBJ1-2, with TRBD1 matching 9 bases. Looked up from germline, CDR1 is SGHAT and CDR2 is FQNNGV. V shed 0 bases and J 7 bases; nucleotides not matched to a gene: 6. The CDR3 has 15 amino acids. The DNA for the CDR3 is TGTGCCAGCAGCTTAGAACGGACAGGGGCCAGTGGCTACACCTTC. It codes for CASSLERTGASGYTF. The complete variable domain, with remaining parts taken from reference TRBV11-2 and TRBJ1-2, reads EAGVAQSPRYKIIEKRQSVAFWCNPISGHATLYWYQQILGQGPKLLIQFQNNGVVDDSQLPKDRFSAERLKGVDSTLKIQPAKLEDSAVYLCASSLERTGASGYTFGSGTRLTVV.

Only one count was recorded for this clone. The chain joins TRBV10-1 to TRBJ2-2; D unresolved. The V end lost 2 bases, the J end lost 5 bases, and 3 bases lay between the germline ends. The germline gives CDR1 WNHNN, CDR2 SYGVQD (reference sequence). The CDR3 totals 12 residues. The DNA of the CDR3 is TGCGCCAGCAGTGAGCTGACCGGGGAGCTGTTTTTT. Translation: CASSELTGELFF.

The rearrangement uses TRBV19 and TRBJ2-4; TRBD2 aligns across 12 bases. Losses at the gene ends were 3 bases for V and 0 bases for J; bases not matched to a gene: 6. There are 18 residues in the CDR3. Germline V gene sequence: CDR1 LNHDA, CDR2 SQIVND (reference sequence). The CDR3 loop is CASSILAGGPGAKNIQYF. CDR3 nucleotide sequence: TGTGCCAGTAGTATTCTAGCGGGGGGGCCGGGAGCCAAAAACATTCAGTACTTC.

V is TRBV5-6 and J is TRBJ2-7; 12 nucleotides align to TRBD2. CDR3 length: 15 amino acids. Looked up from germline, CDR1 is SGHDT and CDR2 is YYEEEE. Trimming at V came to 4 bases and at J to 2 bases, leaving 4 bases not matched to a gene. Here the CDR3 reads CASSTTSGGPYEQYV. The CDR3 nucleotides read TGTGCCAGCAGCACGACTAGCGGGGGTCCCTACGAGCAGTACGTC.

The V and J genes are TRBV11-3 and TRBJ2-1, with TRBD2 identical over 7 bases. The CDR3 contains 14 residues. V gave up 5 bases and J gave up 1 base; unmatched junction bases: 2. Germline values: CDR1 SGHNT, CDR2 YENEEA. The CDR3 loop is CASSGSGSYNEQFF. The CDR3 DNA reads as TGTGCCAGCAGCGGTAGCGGGTCCTACAATGAGCAGTTCTTC.

This sequence joins TRBV19 and TRBJ2-2, with 7 bases identical to TRBD1. Germline V gene data show CDR1 as LNHDA and CDR2 as SQIVND (reference sequence). The ends lost 3 bases at V and 0 bases at J; junction bases unmatched: 1. The CDR3 contains 15 residues. The CDR3, as DNA: TGTGCCAGTAGTATCGGGACAGCGAACACCGGGGAGCTGTTTTTT. Its translation: CASSIGTANTGELFF.

The rearrangement links TRBV11-2 to TRBJ1-1, with TRBD1 as a possible D gene (6 bases). The germline CDR1 and CDR2 sequences are SGHAT and FQNNGV. The CDR3 is 15 amino acids. Trimming stripped 3 bases from V and 5 bases from J, with 16 bases between. The CDR3 here is CASSLRQAPGTEAFF. The CDR3 nucleotides are TGTGCCAGCAGCTTGCGACAGGCGCCGGGGACTGAAGCTTTCTTT.

The CDR3 DNA reads as TGTGCCAGCAGTAAGGGACTAGCGGGGGATGAGACCCAGTACTTC. This gives the protein CASSKGLAGDETQYF. The V call is TRBV6-5, the J call TRBJ2-5; 14 bases fit TRBD2. CDR1 MNHEY and CDR2 SVGAGI come from the germline V gene. The CDR3 length is 15 residues. Germline trimming cut 5 bases from V and 5 bases from J; bases unmatched to any gene: 4.

The CDR3, as DNA: TGTGCCAGCAGTTTTCACGGACAGGGGGATGCAAAACTGTTTTTT. Translated: CASSFHGQGDAKLFF. J is TRBJ1-4 and V is TRBV28; 10 positions match TRBD1. CDR1 and CDR2 from the germline V gene are MDHEN and SYDVKM. The CDR3 length is 15 residues. With 3 bases clipped from V and 10 bases from J, the junction kept 8 bases outside the gene matches.

The gene calls are TRBV7-9 and TRBJ1-1, with unresolved D. Trimming shortened V by 3 bases and J by 6 bases, and 17 bases separated the two germline ends. The CDR3 spans 15 residues. From germline, CDR1 is SEHNR and CDR2 FQNEAQ (reference sequence). The CDR3 coding sequence is TGTGCCAGCAGCTTGGGAGAGGTCGCTTCAGCTGAAGCTTTCTTT. Translation gives CASSLGEVASAEAFF.

The chain recombines TRBV6-5 with TRBJ2-1, with 7 nucleotides matching TRBD1. Germline CDR1 is MNHEY and CDR2 is SVGAGI. The CDR3 is 15 amino acids. V trimming: 6 bases; J trimming: 5 bases; junction bases outside the gene matches: 10. In DNA form, the CDR3 reads TGTGCCAGCAGGCCGGACAGGCGGGTTCACAATGAGCAGTTCTTC. Amino acids: CASRPDRRVHNEQFF.

V is TRBV19 and J is TRBJ1-5, with 7 positions matching TRBD1. Germline V lookup: CDR1 LNHDA, CDR2 SQIVND (reference sequence). The CDR3 runs to 15 residues. Trimming at V came to 7 bases and at J to 3 bases, leaving 9 bases not matched to a gene. CDR3 nucleotide sequence: TGTGCCAGTACTCTATCACAGGGGACCAATCAGCCCCAGCATTTT. It is translated as CASTLSQGTNQPQHF.